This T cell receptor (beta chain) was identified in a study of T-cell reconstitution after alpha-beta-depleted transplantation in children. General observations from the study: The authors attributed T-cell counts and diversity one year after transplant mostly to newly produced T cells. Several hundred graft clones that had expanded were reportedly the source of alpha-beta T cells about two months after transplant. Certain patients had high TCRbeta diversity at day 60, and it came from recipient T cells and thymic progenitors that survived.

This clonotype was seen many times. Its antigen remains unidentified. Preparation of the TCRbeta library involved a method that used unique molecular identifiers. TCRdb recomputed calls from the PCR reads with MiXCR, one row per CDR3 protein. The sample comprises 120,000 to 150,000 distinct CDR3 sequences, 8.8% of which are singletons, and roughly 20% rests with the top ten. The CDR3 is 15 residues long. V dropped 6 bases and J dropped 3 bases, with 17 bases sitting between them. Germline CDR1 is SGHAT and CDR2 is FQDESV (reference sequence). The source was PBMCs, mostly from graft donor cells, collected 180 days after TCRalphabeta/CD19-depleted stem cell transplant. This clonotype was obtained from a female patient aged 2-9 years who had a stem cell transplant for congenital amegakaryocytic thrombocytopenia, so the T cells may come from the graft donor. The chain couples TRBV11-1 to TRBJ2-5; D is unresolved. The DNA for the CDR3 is TGTGCCAGCAGGGCCCGGGCCCCCCAGGAAGAGACCCAGTACTTC. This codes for CASRARAPQEETQYF.